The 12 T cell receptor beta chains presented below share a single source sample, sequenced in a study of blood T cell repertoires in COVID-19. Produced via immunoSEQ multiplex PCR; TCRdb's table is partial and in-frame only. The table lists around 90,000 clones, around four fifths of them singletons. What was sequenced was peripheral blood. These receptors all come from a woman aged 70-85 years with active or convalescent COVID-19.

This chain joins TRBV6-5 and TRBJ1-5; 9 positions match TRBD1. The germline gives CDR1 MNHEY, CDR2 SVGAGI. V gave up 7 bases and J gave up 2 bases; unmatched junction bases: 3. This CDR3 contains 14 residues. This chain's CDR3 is CASKGQGGNQPQHF. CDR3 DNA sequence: TGTGCCAGCAAGGGACAGGGAGGCAATCAGCCCCAGCATTTT.

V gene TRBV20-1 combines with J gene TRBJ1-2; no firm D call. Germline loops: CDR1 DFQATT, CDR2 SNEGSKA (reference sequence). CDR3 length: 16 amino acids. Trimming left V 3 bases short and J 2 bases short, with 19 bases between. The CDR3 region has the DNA TGCAGTGCTAGTCTCGCGGCCGCCGGGAGAAACTATGGCTACACCTTC. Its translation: CSASLAAAGRNYGYTF.

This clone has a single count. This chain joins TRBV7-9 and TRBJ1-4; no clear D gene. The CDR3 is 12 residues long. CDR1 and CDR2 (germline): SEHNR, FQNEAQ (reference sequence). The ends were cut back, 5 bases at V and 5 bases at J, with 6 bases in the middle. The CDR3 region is CASSPINEKLFF. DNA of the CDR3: TGTGCCAGCAGCCCTATCAATGAAAAACTGTTTTTT.

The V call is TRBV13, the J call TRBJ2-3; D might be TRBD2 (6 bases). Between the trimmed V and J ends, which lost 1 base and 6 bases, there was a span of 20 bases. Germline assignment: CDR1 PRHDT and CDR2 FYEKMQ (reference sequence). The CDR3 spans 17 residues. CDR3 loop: CASSLVGGASMGDTQYF. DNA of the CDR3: TGTGCCAGCAGCTTAGTCGGCGGGGCCTCGATGGGGGATACGCAGTATTTT.

In DNA form, the CDR3 reads TGTGCCAGCAGACGAAGAGGATGGGACGAGCAGTACTTC. This translates into CASRRRGWDEQYF. The chain carries TRBV27 and TRBJ2-7; no reliable D call. The CDR3 consists of 13 residues. Germline V gene sequence: CDR1 MNHEY, CDR2 SMNVEV (reference sequence). The V and J ends lost 6 bases and 5 bases respectively, with 14 bases between them.

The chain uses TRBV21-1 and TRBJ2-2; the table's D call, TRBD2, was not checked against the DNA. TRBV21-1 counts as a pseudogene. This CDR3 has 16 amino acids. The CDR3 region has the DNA TGTGCCAGCAGCAAATATACTAGCGGTTTCGCCGGGGAGCTGTTTTTT. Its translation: CASSKYTSGFAGELFF.

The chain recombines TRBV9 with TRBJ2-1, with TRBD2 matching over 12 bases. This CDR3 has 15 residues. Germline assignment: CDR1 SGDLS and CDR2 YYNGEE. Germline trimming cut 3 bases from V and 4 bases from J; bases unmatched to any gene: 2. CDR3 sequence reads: CASSATSGGYNEQFF. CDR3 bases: TGTGCCAGCAGCGCAACTAGCGGGGGGTACAATGAGCAGTTCTTC.

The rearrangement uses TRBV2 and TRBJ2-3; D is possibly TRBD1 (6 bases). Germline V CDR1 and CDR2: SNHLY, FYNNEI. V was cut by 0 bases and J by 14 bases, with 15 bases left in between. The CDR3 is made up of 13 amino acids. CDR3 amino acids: CASSEARDTRGYF. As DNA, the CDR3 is TGTGCCAGCAGTGAAGCCCGGGACACCCGGGGGTATTTT. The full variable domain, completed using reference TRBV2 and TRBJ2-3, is EPEVTQTPSHQVTQMGQEVILRCVPISNHLYFYWYRQILGQKVEFLVSFYNNEISEKSEIFDDQFSVERPDGSNFTLKIRSTKLEDSAMYFCASSEARDTRGYFGPGTRLTVL.

CDR3 coding DNA: TGTGCCAGCAGTGGACAGGTTAACACCATATATTTT. It codes for CASSGQVNTIYF. The chain recombines TRBV2 with TRBJ1-3; the D gene is possibly TRBD1 (6 bases). With 4 bases removed from V and 7 bases from J, the gap between germline ends came to 8 bases. The CDR3 extends over 12 amino acids. Per germline, CDR1 SNHLY and CDR2 FYNNEI.

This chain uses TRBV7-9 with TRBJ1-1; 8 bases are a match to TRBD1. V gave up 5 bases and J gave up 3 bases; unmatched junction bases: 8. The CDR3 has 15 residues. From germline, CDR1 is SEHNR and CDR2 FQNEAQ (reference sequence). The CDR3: CASSTRTGWDTEAFF. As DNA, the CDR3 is TGTGCCAGCAGCACCAGGACAGGGTGGGACACTGAAGCTTTCTTT.

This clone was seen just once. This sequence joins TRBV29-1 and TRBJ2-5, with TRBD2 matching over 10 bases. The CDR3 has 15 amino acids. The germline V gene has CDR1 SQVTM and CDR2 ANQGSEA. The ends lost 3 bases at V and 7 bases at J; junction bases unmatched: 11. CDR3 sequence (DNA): TGCAGCGTTGATCTTGGGCTAGCGGGGGCAGGGACCCAGTACTTC. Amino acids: CSVDLGLAGAGTQYF. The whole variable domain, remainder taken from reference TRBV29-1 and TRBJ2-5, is SAVISQKPSRDICQRGTSLTIQCQVDSQVTMMFWYRQQPGQSLTLIATANQGSEATYESGFVIDKFPISRPNLTFSTLTVSNMSPEDSSIYLCSVDLGLAGAGTQYFGPGTRLLVL.

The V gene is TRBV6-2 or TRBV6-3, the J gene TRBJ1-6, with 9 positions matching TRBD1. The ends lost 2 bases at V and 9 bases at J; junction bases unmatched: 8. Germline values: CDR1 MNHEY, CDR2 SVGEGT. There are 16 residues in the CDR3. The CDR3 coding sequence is TGTGCCAGCAGTTACCAAAAGGGACAGGGTTCTTCACCCCTCCACTTT. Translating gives CASSYQKGQGSSPLHF.